The subject of this entry is one T cell receptor (beta chain). The antigen remains unidentified. Other DNA sequences from this sample encode an identical CDR3 as well. Evenly divided among several immunoSEQ plates was the genomic DNA of each subset. TCRdb's copy holds only in-frame clones and misses some; the assay was immunoSEQ multiplex PCR. The sample has some 1,600,000 clones, 98% seen once. V shed 0 bases and J shed 0 bases, with 6 bases lying between them. Germline CDR1 reads SGHRS; CDR2 reads YFSETQ. The CDR3 length is 14 residues. The sample comes from a study of shared clonotypes between healthy human individuals. Overall study results and limits: Clonotype sharing among the donors was expected to vary with sequencing depth. Sorted-subset sequencing, rarefaction showed, was incomplete despite large depth. Researchers found naive subsets generally carried larger estimated richness than memory subsets.

The gene calls are TRBV5-1 and TRBJ2-5; D gene ambiguous. The receptor comes from a man aged 25 to 40 in good health. The sample consisted of naive CD4+ T cells sorted from blood. As for subset: CD45RA+ positively selected. The CDR3 coding sequence is TGCGCCAGCAGCTTGGTTCCGGACCAAGAGACCCAGTACTTC. This sequence encodes CASSLVPDQETQYF.